The 27 T cell receptor beta chains below were found in one sample sequenced in a study of neurological immune-mediated disorders. One entry per CDR3 protein results from TCRdb running MiXCR on the 5' RACE reads. The repertoire consists of approximately 50,000 distinct CDR3 sequences, with about 3% occurring once and the leading ten covering 5.5% to 6.5%. Sequenced: PBMCs. Receptors originate from a middle-aged man with multiple sclerosis.

This clonotype was observed a handful of times. The chain is built from TRBV6-5 and TRBJ1-2; TRBD1 matches at 11 bases. Unmatched junction bases numbered 8, after V lost 2 bases and J lost 3 bases. The CDR3 sequence is 17 residues long. Germline assignment: CDR1 MNHEY and CDR2 SVGAGI. The CDR3 nucleotides read TGTGCCAGCAGTTACGGGGGGACAGGGGGAATGCACTATGGCTACACCTTC. Protein: CASSYGGTGGMHYGYTF.

This clonotype was recorded many times. The J gene is TRBJ2-5, the V gene TRBV5-6; the match to TRBD2 covers 9 bases. The CDR3 spans 17 residues. V lost 1 base to trimming and J lost 0 bases; unmatched junction nucleotides: 7. Germline CDR1 reads SGHDT; CDR2 reads YYEEEE. The CDR3 DNA sequence: TGTGCCAGCAGCTTGTCCTGGTCTAGCGGGGACCAAGAGACCCAGTACTTC. It is translated as CASSLSWSSGDQETQYF.

This clonotype showed up many times. CDR3 sequence: CASSLYGTDYGYTF. The CDR3, as DNA: TGTGCCAGCAGCCTTTACGGGACCGACTATGGCTACACCTTC. This chain joins TRBV5-6 and TRBJ1-2, with a weak D call TRBD1 (5 bases). Germline assignment: CDR1 SGHDT and CDR2 YYEEEE. V was trimmed by 4 bases and J by 3 bases, leaving 13 bases between them. The CDR3 consists of 14 residues.

To note about this clonotype: One base away lies a much larger clone, so this may be a sequencing read error. The chain carries TRBV15 and TRBJ2-1; possibly TRBD2 for D (5 bases). In germline, CDR1 is LNHNV, CDR2 YYDKDF (reference sequence). The CDR3 covers 16 residues. Trimming shortened V by 0 bases and J by 5 bases, and 14 bases separated the two germline ends. As DNA, the CDR3 is TGTGCCACCAGCAGAGATCCGGGAAAGGGTCACAATGAGCAGTTCTTC. Encoded protein: CATSRDPGKGHNEQFF. Combining the CDR3 with reference TRBV15 and TRBJ2-1 gives the whole variable domain DAMVIQNPRYQVTQFGKPVTLSCSQTLNHNVMYWYQQKSSQAPKLLFHYYDKDFNNEADTPDNFQSRRPNTSFCFLDIRSPGLGDTAMYLCATSRDPGKGHNEQFFGPGTRLTVL.

This clonotype was seen at least ten times. This chain joins TRBV5-1 and TRBJ2-1; 8 bases line up with TRBD2. Germline V CDR1 and CDR2: SGHRS, YFSETQ. CDR3 length: 15 amino acids. Unmatched junction bases numbered 12, after V lost 5 bases and J lost 8 bases. The CDR3 reads CASRYSGAQPYEQFF. The CDR3 nucleotides read TGCGCCAGCAGGTATAGCGGGGCGCAGCCGTATGAGCAGTTCTTC.

This clonotype was detected many times. The chain carries TRBV4-1 and TRBJ1-4; D unresolved. The CDR3 sequence is 13 residues long. The germline V gene has CDR1 MGHRA and CDR2 YSYEKL. V lost 1 base to trimming and J lost 7 bases, with 7 bases between them. The CDR3 spells CASSQATSEKLFF. The CDR3 region has the DNA TGCGCCAGCAGCCAAGCCACCAGTGAAAAACTGTTTTTT.

This clonotype was found many times. The V and J genes are TRBV4-1 and TRBJ2-7; 11 bases line up with TRBD1. The CDR3 runs 18 residues. J lost 2 bases, V lost 5 bases, and 14 bases had no gene match. The germline V gene has CDR1 MGHRA and CDR2 YSYEKL. The CDR3 sequence is CASSGKVGGTGGTYEQYF. For the CDR3, the DNA is TGCGCCAGCAGCGGAAAAGTTGGAGGGACAGGGGGGACCTACGAGCAGTACTTC.

This clonotype was recorded many times. The V and J genes are TRBV6-1 and TRBJ2-3; the D is unclear. The germline V gene encodes CDR1 MNHNS and CDR2 SASEGT. CDR3 length: 14 residues. Trimming removed 2 bases from V and 5 bases from J, with 11 bases in between. CDR3 DNA: TGTGCCAGCAGTGAAATCCCGTTTGGAGATACGCAGTATTTT. Amino acid sequence: CASSEIPFGDTQYF.

This clonotype came up many times. The CDR3 DNA reads as TGCAGTGCTAGCCGACTGGGGCCTGGTGAAAAACTGTTTTTT. This codes for CSASRLGPGEKLFF. The rearrangement links TRBV20-1 to TRBJ1-4, with D possibly TRBD1 on 5 matching bases. Trimming stripped 3 bases from V and 7 bases from J, with 15 bases between. This CDR3 has 14 amino acids. Germline-derived CDR1 and CDR2 are DFQATT and SNEGSKA (reference sequence).

This clonotype has at least ten counts. V gene TRBV6-5 combines with J gene TRBJ2-3; D is uncertain. CDR1 is MNHEY and CDR2 is SVGAGI in the germline V gene. The CDR3 sequence is 14 residues long. The germline V and J ends were trimmed by 6 bases and 6 bases, with 16 bases remaining between them. CDR3 loop: CASSLLEPDDTQYF. The CDR3 DNA is TGTGCCAGCAGCCTTTTGGAACCCGACGATACGCAGTATTTT.

This clonotype was recorded at least ten times. This chain joins TRBV5-1 and TRBJ2-7; 9 nucleotides match TRBD1. The CDR3 covers 15 residues. Germline values: CDR1 SGHRS, CDR2 YFSETQ. V gave up 3 bases and J gave up 4 bases; unmatched junction bases: 8. The CDR3 here is CASSWGQGVTYEQYF. CDR3 in DNA: TGCGCCAGCAGCTGGGGACAGGGCGTTACGTACGAGCAGTACTTC.

This clonotype was seen ten or more times. V gene TRBV28 combines with J gene TRBJ1-5; D ambiguous. CDR1 and CDR2 from the germline V gene are MDHEN and SYDVKM. There are 16 residues in the CDR3. Trimming stripped 6 bases from V and 0 bases from J, with 15 bases between. The CDR3: CASSLVPGFSNQPQHF. The CDR3 DNA reads as TGTGCCAGCAGCCTGGTGCCGGGCTTTAGCAATCAGCCCCAGCATTTT.

This clonotype was seen ten or more times. The chain joins TRBV20-1 to TRBJ2-3; TRBD1 aligns across 7 bases. Trimming removed 6 bases from V and 4 bases from J; junction bases left unmatched: 16. Germline lookup yields CDR1 DFQATT and CDR2 SNEGSKA (reference sequence). This CDR3 is 16 amino acids long. CDR3 coding DNA: TGCAGTGCCGACCATCGTATTCAGACAGGGCCAGATACGCAGTATTTT. Translated: CSADHRIQTGPDTQYF.

In this sample, this clonotype turned up many times. The rearrangement uses TRBV5-1 and TRBJ2-5; a possible D gene is TRBD2 (6 bases). Trimming took 6 bases from V and 0 from J, leaving 9 bases between them. CDR1 SGHRS and CDR2 YFSETQ come from the germline V gene. This CDR3 contains 13 residues. CDR3 sequence (DNA): TGCGCCAGCACTGGGGGGTACCAAGAGACCCAGTACTTC. It specifies CASTGGYQETQYF.

Many counts were recorded for this clonotype. The rearrangement links TRBV12-3 or TRBV12-4 to TRBJ1-4, with no clear D. The CDR3 length is 13 residues. The V end was cut by 2 bases, the J end by 10 bases, with 11 bases between. CDR3 sequence reads: CASSLRGEGKLFF. CDR3 sequence (DNA): TGTGCCAGCAGTTTACGGGGTGAGGGAAAACTGTTTTTT.

This clonotype was seen at least ten times. V gene TRBV20-1 combines with J gene TRBJ2-2; either TRBD1 or TRBD2 may supply D (5 bases each). The CDR3 spans 12 residues. Germline V CDR1 and CDR2: DFQATT, SNEGSKA (reference sequence). V was clipped by 4 bases and J by 6 bases, with 9 bases between them. The DNA for the CDR3 is TGCAGTGCTAACCGAGGGGCCGGGGAGCTGTTTTTT. Residues: CSANRGAGELFF.

This clonotype was seen ten or more times. This chain uses TRBV4-1 with TRBJ2-5, with 12 bases matching TRBD1. Looked up from germline, CDR1 is MGHRA and CDR2 is YSYEKL. The V gene end was trimmed by 2 bases and the J gene end by 6 bases; junction bases not matched to a gene: 7. The CDR3 is made up of 16 amino acids. The CDR3 spells CASSQTGTGGVKTQYF. CDR3 nucleotides: TGCGCCAGCAGCCAAACCGGGACAGGGGGCGTAAAGACCCAGTACTTC.

This clonotype was observed many times. V and J are TRBV20-1 and TRBJ2-7; a possible D gene is TRBD2 (6 bases). The CDR3 is 15 residues long. Germline loops: CDR1 DFQATT, CDR2 SNEGSKA (reference sequence). Between the trimmed V and J ends, which lost 0 bases and 7 bases, there was a span of 19 bases. CDR3 loop: CSARDRGLALGEQYF. DNA of the CDR3: TGCAGTGCTAGAGATCGGGGACTGGCCCTGGGGGAGCAGTACTTC.

This clonotype was detected many times. The chain has TRBV5-1 and TRBJ1-4, with 7 bases lining up with TRBD1. The J segment lost 6 bases and the V segment lost 0 bases, leaving 2 bases of the junction unmatched. The CDR3 length is 14 residues. CDR1 and CDR2 from the germline V gene are SGHRS and YFSETQ. The CDR3 region is CASSLATGDEKLFF. The CDR3 nucleotides are TGCGCCAGCAGCTTGGCCACAGGGGATGAAAAACTGTTTTTT.

As regards this clonotype: A clone one base away is much larger, so this may be a read error. J is TRBJ2-2 and V is TRBV15; no clear D gene. Trimming cost V 0 bases and J 3 bases, with 2 bases left between them. The CDR3 is 13 residues long. Germline-derived CDR1 and CDR2 are LNHNV and YYDKDF (reference sequence). The CDR3 DNA is TGTGCCACCAGCAGAGAAGACACCGGGGAGCTGTTTTTT. This sequence encodes CATSREDTGELFF.

This clonotype was seen many times. This chain uses TRBV14 with TRBJ1-4, with TRBD1 as a possible D gene (6 bases). This CDR3 is 17 amino acids long. The germline gives CDR1 SGHDN, CDR2 FVKESK. V shed 4 bases and J shed 0 bases, with 15 bases lying between them. The CDR3 nucleotides are TGTGCCAGCAGCCTTTATCAGGGGTCCACAACTAATGAAAAACTGTTTTTT. This sequence encodes CASSLYQGSTTNEKLFF.

This clonotype was detected many times. V and J are TRBV20-1 and TRBJ2-5; 7 bases map to TRBD2. CDR1 is DFQATT, CDR2 SNEGSKA, per germline (reference sequence). CDR3 length: 15 amino acids. V lost 1 base and J lost 4; bases outside the gene matches: 9. Here the CDR3 reads CSARVGSSGVETQYF. The CDR3, as DNA: TGCAGTGCTAGAGTGGGTTCCAGCGGGGTAGAGACCCAGTACTTC.

This clonotype was recorded many times. The CDR3 protein is CASGTPGYRETQYF. In DNA form, the CDR3 reads TGTGCCAGCGGTACACCTGGCTACCGGGAGACCCAGTACTTC. The chain carries TRBV2 and TRBJ2-5; D ambiguous. Deletions cut 8 bases from V and 5 bases from J, with 18 bases between. The CDR3 totals 14 residues. The V gene's germline CDR1 is SNHLY and CDR2 FYNNEI.

The chain uses TRBV29-1 and TRBJ2-1; D unresolved. V lost 7 bases and J lost 0, with 7 bases in between. The germline CDR1 and CDR2 sequences are SQVTM and ANQGSEA. CDR3 length: 12 amino acids. Here the CDR3 DNA reads TGCAGCGCCGACATCTCCTACAATGAGCAGTTCTTC. Amino acids: CSADISYNEQFF.

This clonotype came up many times. At one of its ends the junction is not consistent with the germline gene, which may arise from a read error. This chain's CDR3 is CAISESGNQPQNF. The CDR3 DNA follows: TGTGCCATCAGTGAGTCTGGCAATCAGCCCCAGAATTTT. V and J are TRBV10-3 and TRBJ1-5; no definite D call. The V gene's germline CDR1 is ENHRY and CDR2 SYGVKD. This CDR3 has 13 amino acids.

With regard to this clonotype: This may stem from a read error, because a much larger clone lies one nucleotide away. This rearrangement joins TRBV29-1 to TRBJ2-7; D is undetermined. Germline assignment: CDR1 SQVTM and CDR2 ANQGSEA. The CDR3 is made up of 13 amino acids. Trimming took off 4 bases at V and 7 bases at J, with 17 bases between the two ends. The CDR3 loop reads CSVAKVREKEQYF. In nucleotides, the CDR3 is TGCAGCGTTGCGAAGGTCAGAGAGAAAGAGCAGTACTTC.

This clonotype has just a few counts. This sequence may be a read error, since a much larger clone differs from it by one base. The chain has TRBV20-1 and TRBJ1-6; D ambiguous. The CDR3 spans 16 residues. V was trimmed by 3 bases and J by 4 bases, leaving 16 bases between them. CDR1 is DFQATT, CDR2 SNEGSKA, per germline (reference sequence). The CDR3 reads CSASRARPTYNSPLHF. The CDR3 DNA reads as TGCAGTGCTAGTCGGGCAAGGCCTACATATAATTCACCCCTCCACTTT.